The source of this TCR beta chain is a study of shared clonotypes between healthy human individuals. Study-wide background: The cohort had two women and three men, ages 18 to 49. Study-wide findings and caveats: It was the few donors that limited the genetic and exposure-history diversity represented.

Donors had no recently reported acute infections or vaccinations and were HIV-negative. Original processing notes: Junction-only sequences produced by ImmunoSEQ had no quality scores, so filtering differed. The method was immunoSEQ multiplex PCR; TCRdb's version includes in-frame clones alone and lacks a portion of them. V and J calls and clone size follow that table, whereas D and trimming were derived from the DNA. The sample contains over 400,000 clones, over 75% of which appear only once. This clone occurred once. Its specificity is unknown. The CDR3 totals 18 residues. Per the germline V gene, CDR1 is LNHNV and CDR2 is YYDKDF (reference sequence).

This clonotype originated in a woman in her thirties or forties in good health. Some clones in this sample may be carry-over from other donors' samples. The sequenced sample was PBMCs. This sequence joins TRBV15 and TRBJ2-5; no clear D gene. The J call is doubtful: the DNA matches TRBJ2-7 better. The DNA of the CDR3 is TGTGCCACCAGCAGAGATTCCTCCGCTCCCAATAGGGTATACGAGCAGTACTTC. Translating it yields CATSRDSSAPNRVYEQYF.